This T cell receptor (beta chain) was sequenced in a study of OX40 agonist ivuxolimab in advanced cancers. In the study overall: Six ivuxolimab dose levels, 0.01 to 10 mg/kg, were given intravenously every 2 weeks. Anti-PD-1, anti-PD-L1 or anti-CTLA-4 therapy given earlier was allowed, and about 38% had some. Findings and limits, study-wide: The CD4+ and CD8+ T cells in the blood had expanded clonally by week 6 at 0.1 to 3.0 mg/kg. Low clonal expansion, among the lowest seen, marked partial responders at 0.1-3.0 mg/kg.

The CDR3 has 15 amino acids. The V segment lost 6 bases and the J segment 6 bases; nucleotides outside the gene matches: 11. Germline values: CDR1 SNHLY, CDR2 FYNNEI. Clones were read by immunoSEQ multiplex PCR, and TCRdb kept only the in-frame ones, dropping some. The sample includes 80,000 or so clones, under 95% of them seen just once. A word on this clone: Its antigen is not known.

The starting material was CD4+ or CD8+ T cells sorted from blood, obtained in a trial of the OX40 agonist ivuxolimab. The sequence was obtained from an adult with an advanced solid tumor such as melanoma, head and neck, liver or kidney cancer. J is TRBJ2-1 and V is TRBV2, with 7 nucleotides matching TRBD2. The CDR3 loop is CASREPGLTANEQFF. The CDR3 nucleotides are TGTGCCAGCAGGGAGCCGGGACTAACAGCCAATGAGCAGTTCTTC.